This T cell receptor beta chain was obtained from a study of T cells in Graves' hyperthyroidism and ophthalmopathy. Study-wide background: Peripheral blood draws took place at initial diagnosis, ahead of any treatment.

Researchers took RNA transcripts and amplified the TCR beta CDR3 regions from them. TCR CDR3 underwent first-round RT-PCR with the HTBI primer set. Each CDR3 protein gets one entry after TCRdb re-called the multiplex PCR reads with MiXCR. The sample records a few hundred thousand distinct CDR3 sequences, approximately 20% being singletons. Patients affected by ophthalmopathy presented a Clinical Activity Score of at least 3, a NOSPECS grade of at least 4, and disease duration below 3 months. This clonotype was picked up many times. The TCR was taken from a man younger than 45 with Graves' ophthalmopathy. The sample comprised blood.

The CDR3 loop reads CASSQSWDNNQPQHF. DNA for the CDR3: TGTGCCAGCAGCCAATCTTGGGACAACAATCAGCCCCAGCATTTT. V is TRBV3-1 and J is TRBJ1-5; tentatively, D is TRBD1 (6 bases). The CDR3 is 15 residues long. Trimming took off 2 bases at V and 3 bases at J, with 11 bases between the two ends. From germline, CDR1 is LGHDT and CDR2 YNNKEL (reference sequence).